The rows below give T cell receptor beta chains drawn from one sample of a study of regulatory T cells in long-lasting Graves disease. TCRdb processed the multiplex PCR reads anew with MiXCR; each CDR3 protein has one entry. The data show approximately 490,000 distinct CDR3 sequences, around 16% seen once. The sample also formed part of further work on T cells in Graves' hyperthyroidism and ophthalmopathy.

The sample in question was peripheral blood mononuclear cells (PBMCs), obtained at new diagnosis, from a patient treated with antithyroid drugs. The source of these receptors is a man aged 40-49 years with Graves disease. Each CDR3 is given with its conserved first and last residue. D genes are given only for firm matches. Size tells how often a clone was seen (once, few, many) or the class of an expanded clone, and some rows leave it out.

V	J	D	size	DNA	CDR3
TRBV7-7	TRBJ2-5	TRBD2	many	TGTGCTAGCAGCTTAGGACTAGCGGGAGTGGAGACCCAGTACTTC	CASSLGLAGVETQYF
TRBV6-5	TRBJ2-7	TRBD2	.	TGTGCCAGCAGTTACCCAATTACTAGCGGATTCTACGAGCAGTACTTC	CASSYPITSGFYEQYF
TRBV30	TRBJ2-1	.	few	TGTGCCTGGGACCGGAGCTCCTACAATGAGCAGTTCTTC	CAWDRSSYNEQFF
TRBV28	TRBJ2-3	.	.	TGTGCCAGCAGTTCCACCCACTCTAGCACAGATACGCAGTATTTT	CASSSTHSSTDTQYF
TRBV12-3/TRBV12-4	TRBJ2-7	.	.	TGTGCCAGCAGTTACCAGGCCACATACGAGCAGTACTTC	CASSYQATYEQYF
TRBV3-1	TRBJ2-1	TRBD2	many	TGTGCCAGCAGCCAAGATGGACCGACTAGCGGGTACAATGAGCAGTTCTTC	CASSQDGPTSGYNEQFF
TRBV10-3	TRBJ2-1	TRBD2	many	TGTGCCATCAGTGAGGAACCCGGGACTAGCGGGAGTTATGAGCAGTTCTTC	CAISEEPGTSGSYEQFF
TRBV20-1	TRBJ2-3	.	many	TGCAGTGCTAGCTTATACTACAAGGACAGCACAGATACGCAGTATTTT	CSASLYYKDSTDTQYF
TRBV7-9	TRBJ1-2	.	.	TGTGCCAGCAGCGGAAAGGTGCAGGGAGGCTATGGCTACACCTTC	CASSGKVQGGYGYTF
TRBV28	TRBJ1-2	.	many	TGTGCCAGCAGTTTCTACTATGGCTACACCTTC	CASSFYYGYTF
TRBV5-5	TRBJ2-5	.	many	TGTGCCAGCAGCCACAGGATGGGAGGTACTCAAGAGACCCAGTACTTC	CASSHRMGGTQETQYF
TRBV18	TRBJ2-1	.	many	TGTGCCAGCTCACTACACCAGCGGACCTACAATGAGCAGTTCTTC	CASSLHQRTYNEQFF
TRBV20-1	TRBJ2-7	TRBD1	many	TGCAGTGCCCGGCGGACAGGGACCTACGAGCAGTACTTC	CSARRTGTYEQYF